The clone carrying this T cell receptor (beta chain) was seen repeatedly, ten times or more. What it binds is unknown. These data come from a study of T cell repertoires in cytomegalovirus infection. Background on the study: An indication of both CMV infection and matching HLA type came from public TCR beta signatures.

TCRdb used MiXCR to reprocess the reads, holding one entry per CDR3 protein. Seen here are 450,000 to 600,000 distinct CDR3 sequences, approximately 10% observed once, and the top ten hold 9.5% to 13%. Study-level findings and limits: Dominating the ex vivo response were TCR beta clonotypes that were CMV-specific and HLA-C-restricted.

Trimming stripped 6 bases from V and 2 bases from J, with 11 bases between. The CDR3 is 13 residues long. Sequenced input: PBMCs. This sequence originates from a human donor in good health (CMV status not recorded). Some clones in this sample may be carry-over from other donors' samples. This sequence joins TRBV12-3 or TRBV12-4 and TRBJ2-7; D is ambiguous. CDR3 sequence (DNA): TGTGCCAGCAGACGGACGGAGACCTACGAGCAGTACTTC. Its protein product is CASRRTETYEQYF.